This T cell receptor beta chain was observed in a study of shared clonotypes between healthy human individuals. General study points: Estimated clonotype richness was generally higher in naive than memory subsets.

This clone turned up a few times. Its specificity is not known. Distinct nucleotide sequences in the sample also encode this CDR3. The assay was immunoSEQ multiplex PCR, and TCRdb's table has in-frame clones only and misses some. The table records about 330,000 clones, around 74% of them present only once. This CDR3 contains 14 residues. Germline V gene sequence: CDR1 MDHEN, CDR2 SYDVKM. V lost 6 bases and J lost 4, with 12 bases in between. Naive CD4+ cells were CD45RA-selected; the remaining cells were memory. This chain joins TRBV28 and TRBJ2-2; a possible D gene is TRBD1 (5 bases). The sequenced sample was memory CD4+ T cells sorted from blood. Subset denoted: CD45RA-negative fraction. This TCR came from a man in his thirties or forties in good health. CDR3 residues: CASSPRRGTGELFF. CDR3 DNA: TGTGCCAGCAGCCCCAGAAGGGGCACCGGGGAGCTGTTTTTT.